The next 7 T cell receptor beta chains were all read from a single sample in a study of control samples from healthy donors and cancer patients. Repertoires were generated with immunoSEQ multiplex PCR, while TCRdb's copy carries only in-frame clones and drops some. Of about 120,000 clones in the sample, about 93% were seen once. The sample consisted of blood. Source of these receptors: a man aged 25-40 years in good health.

This chain connects TRBV5-1 to TRBJ1-4; unclear D gene. Germline V CDR1 and CDR2: SGHRS, YFSETQ. The CDR3 covers 15 residues. V was trimmed by 4 bases and J by 8 bases, leaving 18 bases between them. The CDR3 DNA follows: TGCGCCAGCAGCGTCAGCTTGGGTCTCGGAGAAAAACTGTTTTTT. Translating gives CASSVSLGLGEKLFF.

The V call is TRBV19, the J call TRBJ1-5; D gene ambiguous. Germline V CDR1 and CDR2: LNHDA, SQIVND (reference sequence). V lost 3 bases and J 1 base, leaving 22 bases between the germline ends. The CDR3 has 19 residues. Written as DNA, the CDR3 is TGTGCCAGTAGTATTGGGTTCTGGGGTCCCCAACTCAGCAATCAGCCCCAGCATTTT. This codes for CASSIGFWGPQLSNQPQHF.

The chain carries TRBV5-3 and TRBJ2-6; D gene unclear. TRBV5-3 qualifies as an ORF whose function is uncertain. This CDR3 spans 16 amino acids. V lost 0 bases and J 0 bases, leaving 7 bases between the germline ends. CDR3 region: CARSLGSFSGANVLTF. The CDR3 DNA follows: TGTGCCAGAAGCTTGGGCAGCTTCTCTGGGGCCAACGTCCTGACTTTC.

The chain carries TRBV7-9 and TRBJ1-4; the D gene is possibly TRBD1 (5 bases). This CDR3 has 16 residues. V lost 3 bases to trimming and J lost 6 bases, with 17 bases between them. Germline V gene data show CDR1 as SEHNR and CDR2 as FQNEAQ (reference sequence). CDR3 coding DNA: TGTGCCAGCAGCTTGAAGGGGCGAACTCTGGATGAAAAACTGTTTTTT. This encodes CASSLKGRTLDEKLFF. The variable domain in full, with the rest retrieved from reference TRBV7-9 and TRBJ1-4, is DTGVSQNPRHKITKRGQNVTFRCDPISEHNRLYWYRQTLGQGPEFLTYFQNEAQLEKSRLLSDRFSAERPKGSFSTLEIQRTEQGDSAMYLCASSLKGRTLDEKLFFGSGTQLSVL.

This clone was recorded a few times. This chain links TRBV18 with TRBJ1-3; 7 bases map to TRBD1. The ends lost 2 bases at V and 6 bases at J; junction bases unmatched: 7. CDR3 length equals 15 residues. Germline loops: CDR1 KGHSH, CDR2 LQKENI. CDR3 residues: CASSPGTAFVNTIYF. The CDR3 coding sequence is TGTGCCAGCTCACCAGGGACAGCTTTTGTAAACACCATATATTTT. The full variable domain, completed using reference TRBV18 and TRBJ1-3, is NAGVMQNPRHLVRRRGQEARLRCSPMKGHSHVYWYRQLPEEGLKFMVYLQKENIIDESGMPKERFSAEFPKEGPSILRIQQVVRGDSAAYFCASSPGTAFVNTIYFGEGSWLTVV.

The J gene is TRBJ1-2, the V gene TRBV4-2; no reliable D call. This CDR3 contains 16 residues. In germline, CDR1 is LGHNA, CDR2 YNFKEQ. V lost 5 bases to trimming and J lost 4 bases, with 20 bases between them. The CDR3 loop reads CASSTQINDVGYGYTF. The CDR3 DNA sequence: TGTGCCAGCAGCACACAAATAAACGACGTCGGCTATGGCTACACCTTC.

The chain is built from TRBV28 and TRBJ1-1; D is possibly TRBD1 (5 bases). V was trimmed by 6 bases and J by 11 bases, leaving 19 bases between them. The CDR3 has 13 residues. CDR1 is MDHEN, CDR2 SYDVKM, per germline. CDR3 amino acids: CASRVPGTPGAFF. In nucleotides, the CDR3 is TGTGCCAGCAGGGTCCCCGGGACTCCAGGGGCTTTCTTT.